The 15 T cell receptor beta chains presented below share a single source sample, sequenced in a study of tumor-infiltrating lymphocytes in primary liver carcinoma. TCR beta cDNA was prepared out of about 530 ng total RNA by means of a constant-region primer. Libraries for TCR beta were built through three nested multiplex PCR rounds, which together made up a slightly modified ARM-PCR procedure. Forward primers for TRBV1-TRBV30 and a C-beta reverse primer served the first two PCR rounds, at around 9 cycles each. In TCRdb, the multiplex PCR reads were re-called with MiXCR into one record per CDR3 protein. The sample has around 330,000 distinct CDR3 sequences; nearly 60% are singletons. Unsorted whole blood yielded blood RNA, and germline DNA was extracted as well. The sequenced sample was peripheral blood. Source of these receptors: a woman between 25 and 40 years old with primary liver carcinoma and hepatitis B virus infection.

About this clonotype itself: The junction shows a germline mismatch at one end, possibly a read error. CDR3 in amino acids: CASSQRPGLASYEQYF. DNA of the CDR3: TGTGCAAGCAGCCAGAGACCGGGACTGGCCTCCTACGAGCAGTACTTC. The V call is TRBV11-2, the J call TRBJ2-7; weak D call: TRBD2 (6 bases). The germline gives CDR1 SGHAT, CDR2 FQNNGV. This CDR3 spans 16 amino acids.

There are many counts of this clonotype. The rearrangement joins TRBV11-3 to TRBJ2-5, with D possibly matching TRBD1 (5 bases). Trimming stripped 4 bases from V and 3 bases from J, with 9 bases between. CDR1 and CDR2 (germline): SGHNT, YENEEA. The CDR3 loop spans 13 amino acids. The CDR3 spells CASSSTVKETQYF. The CDR3 DNA reads as TGTGCCAGCAGCTCGACAGTAAAAGAGACCCAGTACTTC.

There are a few counts of this clonotype. The chain is built from TRBV12-3 or TRBV12-4 and TRBJ1-5; the match to TRBD1 covers 8 bases. The V gene end was trimmed by 7 bases and the J gene end by 6 bases; junction bases not matched to a gene: 5. The CDR3 is made up of 13 amino acids. The DNA for the CDR3 is TGTGCCAGCACGCTCCAGGGGGCTCAGCCCCAGCATTTT. Translating gives CASTLQGAQPQHF.

Points on this clonotype: Since a much larger clone is just one base distant, this may be a read error. The rearrangement links TRBV29-1 to TRBJ1-2; a possible D gene is TRBD1 (5 bases). The CDR3 consists of 11 residues. Between the trimmed V and J ends, which lost 6 bases and 9 bases, there was a span of 14 bases. The germline gives CDR1 SQVTM, CDR2 ANQGSEA. The CDR3 sequence is CSVEGSISYTF. CDR3 bases: TGCAGCGTCGAGGGGTCCATCAGCTACACCTTC.

Notes on this clonotype: Being one base from a much bigger clone, this may be a read error. This chain links TRBV6-2 or TRBV6-3 with TRBJ1-2; D is possibly TRBD1 (6 bases). The germline gives CDR1 MNHEY, CDR2 SVGEGT. This CDR3 has 13 residues. The CDR3 here is CASSYSGARGYIF. The CDR3 coding sequence is TGTGCCAGCAGTTACTCGGGGGCGCGGGGCTACATCTTC.

About this clonotype: Relative to the germline gene, one junction end is altered; a read error may explain this. The J gene is TRBJ2-5, the V gene TRBV11-2; no clear D. The CDR3 is 16 amino acids. Germline CDR1 is SGHAT and CDR2 is FQNNGV. CDR3 nucleotides: TGCGCCAGCAGCTCATCCCATACGGAGTTAGGGGAGACCCAGTACTTC. Protein product: CASSSSHTELGETQYF.

The chain carries TRBV6-2 or TRBV6-3 and TRBJ1-6, with 9 bases lining up with TRBD1. The V segment lost 4 bases and the J segment 6 bases; nucleotides outside the gene matches: 1. The CDR3 consists of 14 residues. In germline, CDR1 is MNHEY, CDR2 SVGEGT. CDR3 loop: CASSWTGVNSPLHF. As DNA, the CDR3 is TGTGCCAGCAGTTGGACAGGGGTTAATTCACCCCTCCACTTT.

As for this clonotype: A junction boundary mismatches the germline segment, possibly from a read error. This chain uses TRBV6-5 with TRBJ2-3; 7 bases fit TRBD1. Germline CDR1 reads MNHEY; CDR2 reads SVGAGI. CDR3 length: 16 residues. The CDR3 is CASSYTPGDGTDTQYF. CDR3 bases: TGTGCCAGCAGTTATACCCCTGGAGATGGGACAGATACACAGTATTTT.

In the case of this clonotype: A read error may produce the germline difference seen at one junction end. The V gene is TRBV7-9, the J gene TRBJ2-1; D may correspond to TRBD1 or TRBD2 (5 bases each). This CDR3 has 17 amino acids. Germline V gives CDR1 SEHNR, CDR2 FQNEAQ (reference sequence). In DNA form, the CDR3 reads TGTGCCAACAGCTTAGCGATTAGGGGAAGAGGATCAAATGAGCAGTTCTTC. Translated, it gives CANSLAIRGRGSNEQFF.

To note about this clonotype: This may arise from a read error, as a much more abundant clone is one base away. The chain employs TRBV6-6 and TRBJ1-4; 8 nucleotides line up with TRBD1. Germline V gene sequence: CDR1 MNHNY, CDR2 SVGAGI (reference sequence). The CDR3 totals 15 residues. The CDR3 loop reads CTSSYYGQGGEKLFF. The CDR3 nucleotides are TGTACCAGCAGTTACTACGGACAGGGCGGTGAAAAACTGTTTTTT.

There are a few counts of this clonotype. At one end, the junction sequence differs from germline, possibly due to a read error. The rearrangement uses TRBV29-1 and TRBJ2-7, with D perhaps TRBD2 (5 bases). This CDR3 has 13 amino acids. Germline V gives CDR1 SQVTM, CDR2 ANQGSEA. This CDR3 is CSIEFWRSGEQYF. CDR3 DNA: TGCAGCATTGAATTCTGGAGGTCGGGCGAGCAGTACTTC.

This sequence joins TRBV6-5 and TRBJ2-7; no definite D call. Germline CDR1 and CDR2: MNHEY and SVGAGI. Between the trimmed V and J ends, which lost 2 bases and 0 bases, there was a span of 11 bases. The CDR3 loop spans 15 amino acids. The CDR3 region has the DNA TGTGCCAGCAGTTACAAGGAGTGCTGCTCCTACGAGCAGTACTTC. This gives the protein CASSYKECCSYEQYF.

Many counts were recorded for this clonotype. The gene calls are TRBV6-6 and TRBJ1-5; TRBD1 is a possible D gene (6 bases). Trimming left V 6 bases short and J 5 bases short, with 29 bases between. There are 19 residues in the CDR3. CDR1 and CDR2 (germline): MNHNY, SVGAGI (reference sequence). The CDR3 spells CASSHKGGSWQATHQPQHF. Written as DNA, the CDR3 is TGTGCCAGCAGCCATAAGGGGGGGTCTTGGCAGGCCACCCATCAGCCCCAGCATTTT.

This clonotype appeared many times. This chain links TRBV4-1 with TRBJ2-7, with TRBD2 matching 9 bases. CDR3 length: 16 residues. V trimming: 0 bases; J trimming: 5 bases; junction bases outside the gene matches: 8. Germline assignment: CDR1 MGHRA and CDR2 YSYEKL. Here the CDR3 DNA reads TGCGCCAGCAGCCAAGAGGAAGCGGGAGGAGTTAACGAGCAGTACTTC. Translating it yields CASSQEEAGGVNEQYF.

There are many counts of this clonotype. This sequence joins TRBV12-3 or TRBV12-4 and TRBJ2-7, with TRBD1 matching over 7 bases. J was trimmed by 4 bases and V by 6 bases; bases with no gene match: 6. There are 13 residues in the CDR3. The CDR3 sequence: CASRSTGSYEQYF. DNA for the CDR3: TGTGCCAGCAGGTCGACAGGGTCTTACGAGCAGTACTTC.